The rows below give T cell receptor beta chains drawn from one sample of a study of blood T cell repertoires in COVID-19. Profiling relied on immunoSEQ multiplex PCR, and the TCRdb table lists in-frame clones only, not all of them. The repertoire has 150,000 to 200,000 clones, about 82% of them found once; the top ten carry under 9.5%. Sequenced material: PBMCs or T cells enriched from blood (not recorded which). The source of these receptors is a woman in her twenties or thirties who had recovered from COVID-19. CDR3s include the opening cysteine and the closing phenylalanine or tryptophan. The D gene is left open where the match is weak. Rows give clone size only sometimes, using once, few, many, or a class for an expanded clone.

d_call	cdr3_length	v_call	clone_size	j_call	cdr3_aa	cdr3_nt
TRBD1	16	TRBV19	NA	TRBJ1-5	CATNQRGGRRNQPQHF	TGTGCCACCAACCAGAGAGGGGGCAGGCGCAATCAGCCCCAGCATTTT
TRBD1	15	TRBV2	few	TRBJ1-6	CASREGQAILYPLHF	TGTGCCAGCAGGGAGGGACAGGCTATTCTTTACCCCCTCCACTTT
TRBD1	16	TRBV11-2	NA	TRBJ1-6	CASSFWDRVRHSPLHF	TGTGCCAGCAGCTTCTGGGACAGGGTTCGTCATTCACCCCTCCACTTT
NA	15	TRBV3-1/TRBV3-2	NA	TRBJ2-1	CASSSVAAPYNEQFF	TGTGCCAGCAGCTCGGTAGCGGCACCCTACAATGAGCAGTTCTTC
NA	14	TRBV6-5	NA	TRBJ1-1	CASSYSSRPTEAFF	TGTGCCAGCAGTTACTCGTCCAGGCCCACTGAAGCTTTCTTT
TRBD1	15	TRBV3-1/TRBV3-2	few	TRBJ1-3	CASSFGDSTGNTIYF	TGTGCCAGCAGCTTTGGGGACAGCACCGGAAACACCATATATTTT
NA	14	TRBV11-2	NA	TRBJ1-2	CASSSLQGVYGYTF	TGTGCCAGCAGCTCCCTACAGGGCGTCTATGGCTACACCTTC
TRBD2	13	TRBV6-5	once	TRBJ2-1	CASKRETNNEQFF	TGTGCCAGCAAGCGGGAGACAAACAATGAGCAGTTCTTC
TRBD2	15	TRBV19	NA	TRBJ2-1	CASSNRDYIGDEQFF	TGTGCCAGTAGTAACCGGGACTATATCGGCGATGAGCAGTTCTTC
NA	13	TRBV27	NA	TRBJ2-7	CASSLQGSYEQYF	TGTGCCAGCAGTTTACAGGGGTCCTACGAGCAGTACTTC
TRBD1	15	TRBV5-1	NA	TRBJ2-7	CASRDGTGDSYEQYF	TGCGCCAGCAGGGACGGGACAGGCGACTCCTACGAGCAGTACTTC
NA	14	TRBV3-1/TRBV3-2	NA	TRBJ2-7	CASSQGWGAYEQYF	TGTGCCAGCAGCCAAGGGTGGGGGGCCTACGAGCAGTACTTC
NA	14	TRBV7-6	once	TRBJ2-5	CASSLGLRVETQYF	TGTGCCAGCAGCTTAGGATTGAGAGTGGAGACCCAGTACTTC
NA	17	TRBV7-9	once	TRBJ2-1	CASSLVRGALSYNEQFF	TGTGCCAGCAGCTTAGTACGGGGAGCCCTTTCCTACAATGAGCAGTTCTTC
NA	13	TRBV2	NA	TRBJ2-7	CASKSGSVYEQYF	TGTGCCAGTAAATCCGGGAGCGTCTACGAGCAGTACTTC
NA	14	TRBV18	NA	TRBJ2-7	CASSPEQGSYEQYF	TGTGCCAGCTCACCCGAACAGGGATCCTACGAGCAGTACTTC
TRBD2	17	TRBV7-3	NA	TRBJ2-1	CASSSTGTSGRGNEQFF	TGTGCCAGCAGCTCAACCGGGACTAGCGGGAGGGGCAATGAGCAGTTCTTC
TRBD2	15	TRBV5-1	NA	TRBJ2-7	CASSLGLAGGDEQYF	TGCGCCAGCAGCTTGGGCCTAGCGGGAGGCGACGAGCAGTACTTC
NA	11	TRBV6-5	NA	TRBJ2-1	CASTPAGEQFF	TGTGCCAGCACCCCAGCAGGGGAGCAGTTCTTC
NA	15	TRBV2	NA	TRBJ1-3	CASSGLTASGNTIYF	TGTGCCAGCAGTGGACTTACTGCCTCTGGAAACACCATATATTTT
TRBD1	16	TRBV6-4	NA	TRBJ1-2	CASRILAGTGGYGYTF	TGTGCCAGCAGGATATTAGCCGGGACAGGGGGCTATGGCTACACCTTC
NA	15	TRBV4-1	NA	TRBJ2-2	CASSQVQGRAGELFF	TGCGCCAGCAGCCAAGTCCAGGGGCGGGCCGGGGAGCTGTTTTTT
TRBD1	19	TRBV30	NA	TRBJ1-2	CAWSQLTPGTGFFNYGYTF	TGTGCCTGGAGCCAATTAACTCCCGGGACAGGTTTTTTTAACTATGGCTACACCTTC
NA	17	TRBV19	NA	TRBJ2-1	CASSISGVQSNFDEQFF	TGTGCCAGTAGTATATCCGGGGTTCAATCCAATTTCGATGAGCAGTTCTTC
NA	13	TRBV5-1	NA	TRBJ2-7	CASSFPQAYEQYF	TGCGCCAGCAGCTTCCCACAAGCCTACGAGCAGTACTTC
NA	13	TRBV11-2	NA	TRBJ2-3	CASSPLPTDTQYF	TGTGCCAGCAGCCCCCTCCCCACAGATACGCAGTATTTT
NA	13	TRBV5-8	NA	TRBJ2-7	CASSLNQGYEQYF	TGTGCCAGCAGCTTGAATCAGGGCTACGAGCAGTACTTC
NA	14	TRBV28	NA	TRBJ1-2	CASSSPGQNYGYTF	TGTGCCAGCAGTTCCCCGGGACAAAACTATGGCTACACCTTC
TRBD1	14	TRBV2	NA	TRBJ2-5	CASRETGGTETQYF	TGTGCCAGCAGGGAAACAGGGGGCACGGAGACCCAGTACTTC
TRBD1	15	TRBV5-8	NA	TRBJ2-2	CASTPDRANTGELFF	TGTGCCAGCACCCCGGACAGGGCGAACACCGGGGAGCTGTTTTTT
TRBD1	15	TRBV2	NA	TRBJ1-2	CASSVWQGVNYGYTF	TGTGCCAGCAGTGTCTGGCAGGGGGTAAACTATGGCTACACCTTC
TRBD2	14	TRBV6-5	NA	TRBJ2-7	CASSIAGGPYEQYF	TGTGCCAGCAGTATAGCGGGAGGGCCTTACGAGCAGTACTTC
NA	16	TRBV11-2	NA	TRBJ2-1	CASSKRTPRSYNEQFF	TGTGCCAGCAGCAAAAGGACTCCCCGGAGCTACAATGAGCAGTTCTTC
TRBD2	16	TRBV15	NA	TRBJ2-3	CATSRTSGRGTDTQYF	TGTGCCACCAGCAGAACTAGCGGGAGGGGCACAGATACGCAGTATTTT
TRBD2	18	TRBV9	NA	TRBJ2-1	CASSVRGRGLAENNEQFF	TGTGCCAGCAGCGTGAGAGGAAGGGGCCTAGCGGAGAACAATGAGCAGTTCTTC
NA	16	TRBV9	NA	TRBJ1-3	CASSSSQDSSGNTIYF	TGTGCCAGCAGCTCCAGCCAAGACAGTTCTGGAAACACCATATATTTT